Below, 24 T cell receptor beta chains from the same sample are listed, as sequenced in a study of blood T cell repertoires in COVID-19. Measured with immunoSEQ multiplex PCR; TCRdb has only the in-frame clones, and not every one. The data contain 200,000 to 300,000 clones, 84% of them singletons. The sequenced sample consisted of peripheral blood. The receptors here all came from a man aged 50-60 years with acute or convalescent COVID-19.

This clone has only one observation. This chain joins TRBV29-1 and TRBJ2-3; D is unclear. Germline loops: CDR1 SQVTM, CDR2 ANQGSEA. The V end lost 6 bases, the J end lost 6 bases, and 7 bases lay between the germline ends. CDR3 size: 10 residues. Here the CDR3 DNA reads TGCAGCGTCCACCGGGATACGCAGTATTTT. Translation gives CSVHRDTQYF.

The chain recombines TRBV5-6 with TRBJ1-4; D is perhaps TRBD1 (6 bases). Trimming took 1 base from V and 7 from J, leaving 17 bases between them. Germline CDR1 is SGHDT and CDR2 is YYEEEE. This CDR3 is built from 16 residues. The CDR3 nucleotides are TGTGCCAGCAGCTTGTTTGGGGAAGGGGGTTTTGAAAAACTGTTTTTT. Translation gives CASSLFGEGGFEKLFF.

In DNA, the CDR3 is TGTGCCTGGCGCAGAGAGGCTAACTATGGCTACACCTTC. This gives the protein CAWRREANYGYTF. The gene calls are TRBV30 and TRBJ1-2; D gene ambiguous. Germline assignment: CDR1 GTSNPN and CDR2 SVGIG (reference sequence). The CDR3 is 13 residues long. V dropped 5 bases and J dropped 0 bases, with 10 bases sitting between them.

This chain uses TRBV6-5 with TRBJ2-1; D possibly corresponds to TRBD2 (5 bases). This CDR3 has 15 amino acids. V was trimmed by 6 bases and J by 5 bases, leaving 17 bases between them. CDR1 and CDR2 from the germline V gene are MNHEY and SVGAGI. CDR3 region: CASSRTAFLHNEQFF. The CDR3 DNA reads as TGTGCCAGCAGCCGGACTGCATTTTTACACAATGAGCAGTTCTTC.

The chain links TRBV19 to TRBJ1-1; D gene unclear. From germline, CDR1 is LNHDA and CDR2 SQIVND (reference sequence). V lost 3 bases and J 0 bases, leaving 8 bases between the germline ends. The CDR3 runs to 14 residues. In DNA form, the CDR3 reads TGTGCCAGTAGTATCCGACACTTGAACACTGAAGCTTTCTTT. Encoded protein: CASSIRHLNTEAFF.

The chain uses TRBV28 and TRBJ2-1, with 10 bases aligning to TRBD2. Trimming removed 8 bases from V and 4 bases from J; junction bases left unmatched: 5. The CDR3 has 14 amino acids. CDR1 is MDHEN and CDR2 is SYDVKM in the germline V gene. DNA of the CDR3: TGTGCCAGCCTGACTAGCGGGCCATACAATGAGCAGTTCTTC. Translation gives CASLTSGPYNEQFF. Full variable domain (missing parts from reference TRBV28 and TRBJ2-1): DVKVTQSSRYLVKRTGEKVFLECVQDMDHENMFWYRQDPGLGLRLIYFSYDVKMKEKGDIPEGYSVSREKKERFSLILESASTNQTSMYLCASLTSGPYNEQFFGPGTRLTVL.

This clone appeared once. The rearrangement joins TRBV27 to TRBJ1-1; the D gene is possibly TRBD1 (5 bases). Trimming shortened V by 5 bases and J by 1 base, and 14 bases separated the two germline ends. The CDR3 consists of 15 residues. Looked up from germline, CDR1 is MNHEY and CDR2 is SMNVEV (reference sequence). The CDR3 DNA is TGTGCCAGCAGTCACCCCTCAACAGGGAACACTGAAGCTTTCTTT. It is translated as CASSHPSTGNTEAFF.

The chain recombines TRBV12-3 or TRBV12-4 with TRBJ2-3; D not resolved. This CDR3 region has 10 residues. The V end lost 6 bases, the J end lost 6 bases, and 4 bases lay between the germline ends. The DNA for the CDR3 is TGTGCCAGCAGGGGCGATACGCAGTATTTT. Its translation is CASRGDTQYF.

CDR3 bases: TGTGCCAGCAACCGGGACAGGGGTCTGAACACTGAAGCTTTCTTT. Protein sequence: CASNRDRGLNTEAFF. This chain joins TRBV10-3 and TRBJ1-1, with TRBD1 matching over 10 bases. The germline gives CDR1 ENHRY, CDR2 SYGVKD. The CDR3 has 15 amino acids. Germline trimming cut 10 bases from V and 0 bases from J; bases unmatched to any gene: 8.

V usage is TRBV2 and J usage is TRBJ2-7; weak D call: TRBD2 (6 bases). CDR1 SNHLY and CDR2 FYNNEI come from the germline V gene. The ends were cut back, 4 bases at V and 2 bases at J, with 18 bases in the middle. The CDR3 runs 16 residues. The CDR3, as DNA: TGTGCCAGCAGTGGGGGTCGGGCTAGCGAACCCTACGAGCAGTACTTC. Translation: CASSGGRASEPYEQYF.

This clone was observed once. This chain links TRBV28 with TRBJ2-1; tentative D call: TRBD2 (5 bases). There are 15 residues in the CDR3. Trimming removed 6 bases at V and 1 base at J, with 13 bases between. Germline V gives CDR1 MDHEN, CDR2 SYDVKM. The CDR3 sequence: CASRQFGNSYNEQFF. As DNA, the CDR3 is TGTGCCAGCAGGCAATTCGGGAATTCCTACAATGAGCAGTTCTTC.

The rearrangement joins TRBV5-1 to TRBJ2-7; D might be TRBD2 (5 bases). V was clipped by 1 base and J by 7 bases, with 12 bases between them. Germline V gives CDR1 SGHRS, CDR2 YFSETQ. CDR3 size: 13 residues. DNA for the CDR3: TGCGCCAGCAGCTTGAGTGAGCGGCGGGAGCAGTACTTC. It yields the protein CASSLSERREQYF.

Here the CDR3 DNA reads TGCGCCAGCAGCGCGGGACCGCCTGAAAAACTGTTTTTT. Amino acids: CASSAGPPEKLFF. J is TRBJ1-4 and V is TRBV5-1, with TRBD1 as a possible D gene (5 bases). V was trimmed by 4 bases and J by 7 bases, leaving 11 bases between them. Germline lookup yields CDR1 SGHRS and CDR2 YFSETQ. CDR3 length: 13 residues.

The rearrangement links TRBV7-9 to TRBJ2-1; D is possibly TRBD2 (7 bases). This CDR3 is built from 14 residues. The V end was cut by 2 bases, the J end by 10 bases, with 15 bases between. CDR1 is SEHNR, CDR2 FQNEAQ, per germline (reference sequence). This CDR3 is CASSLPGGGGEQFF. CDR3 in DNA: TGTGCCAGCAGCTTACCGGGAGGCGGGGGCGAGCAGTTCTTC.

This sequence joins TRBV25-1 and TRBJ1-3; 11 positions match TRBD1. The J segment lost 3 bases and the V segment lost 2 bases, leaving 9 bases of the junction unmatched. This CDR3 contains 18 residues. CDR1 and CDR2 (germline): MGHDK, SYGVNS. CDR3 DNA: TGTGCCAGCAGTGAACCTCCCGGGACAGGGGGGCTTGGAAACACCATATATTTT. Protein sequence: CASSEPPGTGGLGNTIYF.

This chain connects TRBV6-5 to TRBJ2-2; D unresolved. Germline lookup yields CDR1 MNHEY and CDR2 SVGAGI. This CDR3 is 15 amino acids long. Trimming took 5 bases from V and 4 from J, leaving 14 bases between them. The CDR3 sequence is CASSKNQRGTGELFF. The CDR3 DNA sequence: TGTGCCAGCAGTAAAAACCAGCGCGGCACCGGGGAGCTGTTTTTT.

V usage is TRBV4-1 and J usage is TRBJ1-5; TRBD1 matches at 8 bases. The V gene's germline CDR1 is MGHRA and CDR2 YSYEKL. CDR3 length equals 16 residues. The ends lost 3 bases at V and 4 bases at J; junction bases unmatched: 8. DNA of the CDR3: TGCGCCAGCAGCCATCGCCTTAACAGGGGGAATCAGCCCCAGCATTTT. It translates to CASSHRLNRGNQPQHF.

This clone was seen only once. CDR3 in DNA: TGCGCCAGCAGACCAAGGGGGCAGAACACCGGGGAGCTGTTTTTT. Translating it yields CASRPRGQNTGELFF. The chain employs TRBV5-1 and TRBJ2-2, with 7 bases identical to TRBD1. Germline trimming cut 5 bases from V and 1 base from J; bases unmatched to any gene: 5. The CDR3 is 15 amino acids. From germline, CDR1 is SGHRS and CDR2 YFSETQ.

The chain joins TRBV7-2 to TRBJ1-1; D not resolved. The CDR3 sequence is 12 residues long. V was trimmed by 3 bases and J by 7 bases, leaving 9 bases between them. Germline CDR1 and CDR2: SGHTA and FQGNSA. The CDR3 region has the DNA TGTGCCAGCAGCTTTGGTGTTAGTGAAGCTTTCTTT. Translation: CASSFGVSEAFF.

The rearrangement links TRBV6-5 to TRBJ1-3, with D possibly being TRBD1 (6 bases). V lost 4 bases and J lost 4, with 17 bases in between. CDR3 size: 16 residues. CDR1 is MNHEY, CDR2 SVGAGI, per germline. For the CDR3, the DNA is TGTGCCAGCAGTTCGAAACCTAGGACAGTGGGAAACACCATATATTTT. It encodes CASSSKPRTVGNTIYF.

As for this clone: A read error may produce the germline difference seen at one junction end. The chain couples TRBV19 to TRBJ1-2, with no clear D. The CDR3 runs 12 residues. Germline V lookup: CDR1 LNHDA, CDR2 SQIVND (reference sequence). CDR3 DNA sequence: TGTGCCAGTAGTATCTCAGACTATGACTACACCTTC. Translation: CASSISDYDYTF.

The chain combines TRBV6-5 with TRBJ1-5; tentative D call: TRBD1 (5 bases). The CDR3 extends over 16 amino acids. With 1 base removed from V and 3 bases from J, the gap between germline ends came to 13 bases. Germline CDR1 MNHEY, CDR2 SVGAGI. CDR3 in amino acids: CASSYLRQPTNQPQHF. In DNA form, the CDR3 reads TGTGCCAGCAGTTACTTGAGACAGCCCACCAATCAGCCCCAGCATTTT.

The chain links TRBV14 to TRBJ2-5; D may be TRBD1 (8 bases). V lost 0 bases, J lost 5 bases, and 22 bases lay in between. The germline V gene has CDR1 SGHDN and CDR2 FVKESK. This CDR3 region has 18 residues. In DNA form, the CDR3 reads TGTGCCAGCAGCCAAGAACCCCCAACCGTACAGGGGGGGGAGACCCAGTACTTC. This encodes CASSQEPPTVQGGETQYF.

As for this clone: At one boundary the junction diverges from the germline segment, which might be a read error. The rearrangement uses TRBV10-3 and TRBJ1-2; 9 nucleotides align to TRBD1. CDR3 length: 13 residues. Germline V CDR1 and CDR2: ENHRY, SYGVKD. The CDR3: CAISTDVTGGCTF. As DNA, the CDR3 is TGTGCCATCAGTACGGACGTCACAGGGGGCTGCACCTTC.